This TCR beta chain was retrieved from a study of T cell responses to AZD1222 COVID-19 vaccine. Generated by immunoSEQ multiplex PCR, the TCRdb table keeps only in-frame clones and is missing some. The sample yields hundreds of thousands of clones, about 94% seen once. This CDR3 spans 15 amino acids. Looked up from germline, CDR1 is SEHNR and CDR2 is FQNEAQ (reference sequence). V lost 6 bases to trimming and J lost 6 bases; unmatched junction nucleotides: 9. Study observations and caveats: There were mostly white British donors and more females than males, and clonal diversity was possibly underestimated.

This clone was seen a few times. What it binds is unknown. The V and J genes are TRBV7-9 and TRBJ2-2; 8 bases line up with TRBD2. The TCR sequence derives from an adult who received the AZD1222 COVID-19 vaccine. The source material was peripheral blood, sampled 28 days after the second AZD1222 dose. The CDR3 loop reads CASRPAGGRAGELFF. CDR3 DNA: TGTGCCAGCAGACCGGCGGGGGGTAGAGCCGGGGAGCTGTTTTTT.